This note documents a single T cell receptor (beta chain) sequence. These data are taken from a study of control samples from healthy donors and cancer patients. The repertoire was sequenced with immunoSEQ multiplex PCR; TCRdb's copy has only in-frame clones and lacks some. The data hold approximately 100,000 clones, with approximately 88% observed a single time. V dropped 5 bases and J dropped 2 bases, with 7 bases sitting between them. The length of the CDR3 is 13 residues. Looked up from germline, CDR1 is KGHDR and CDR2 is SFDVKD. What was sequenced was PBMCs. The TCR sequence derives from a man aged 65-85 years with lung cancer. The chain has TRBV24-1 and TRBJ2-3; a weak D match, TRBD2 (6 bases). CDR3 sequence (DNA): TGTGCCACCAGTGGACTAGACACAGATACGCAGTATTTT. This translates into CATSGLDTDTQYF.